This TCR beta chain was documented in a study of identical twins. The study's findings and limits: Invariant MAIT and iNKT cells are populations that could partly confound zero-insertion analyses. Surplus twin overlap in beta out-of-frame sequences was less pronounced. Cord blood's abundant beta clonotypes had fewer insertions, unlike memory repertoires.

On this clonotype: Its antigen is not known.

TCRdb recomputed calls from the 5' RACE reads with MiXCR, one row per CDR3 protein. The table shows 500,000 or so distinct CDR3 sequences, with approximately 15% occurring only once. The V and J ends lost 3 bases and 3 bases respectively, with 19 bases between them. Per the germline V gene, CDR1 is SGHVS and CDR2 is FQNEAQ. CDR3 size: 17 residues. The sample also formed part of further work on yellow fever vaccine responses in identical twins. That study reports: Reported findings indicate that twins' vaccine T cell responses seemed partially convergent, partially personalized.

This TCR came from a woman aged 18-29 years in good health. The V call is TRBV7-8, the J call TRBJ2-3; TRBD1 or TRBD2 may be the D gene (5 bases each). Sequencing input: CD4+ T cells sorted from blood. In nucleotides, the CDR3 is TGTGCCAGCAGCTTGGGTCCCGGGACGATGGGGACAGATACGCAGTATTTT. Protein sequence: CASSLGPGTMGTDTQYF. Together with reference TRBV7-8 and TRBJ2-3, the CDR3 gives the full variable domain: GAGVSQSPRYKVAKRGQDVALRCDPISGHVSLFWYQQALGQGPEFLTYFQNEAQLDKSGLPSDRFFAERPEGSVSTLKIQRTQQEDSAVYLCASSLGPGTMGTDTQYFGPGTRLTVL.